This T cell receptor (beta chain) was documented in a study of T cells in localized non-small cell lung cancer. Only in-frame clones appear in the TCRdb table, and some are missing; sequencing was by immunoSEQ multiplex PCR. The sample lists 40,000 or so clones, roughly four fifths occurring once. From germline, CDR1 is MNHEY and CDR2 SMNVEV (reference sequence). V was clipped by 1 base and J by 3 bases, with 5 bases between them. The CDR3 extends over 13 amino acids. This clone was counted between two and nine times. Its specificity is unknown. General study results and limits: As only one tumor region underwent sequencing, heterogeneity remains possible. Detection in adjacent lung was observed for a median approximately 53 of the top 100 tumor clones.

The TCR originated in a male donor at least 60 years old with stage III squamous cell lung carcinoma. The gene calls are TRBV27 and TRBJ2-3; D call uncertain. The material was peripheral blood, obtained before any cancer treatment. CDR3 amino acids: CASSLWKTDTQYF. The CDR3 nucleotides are TGTGCCAGCAGTTTATGGAAGACAGATACGCAGTATTTT.